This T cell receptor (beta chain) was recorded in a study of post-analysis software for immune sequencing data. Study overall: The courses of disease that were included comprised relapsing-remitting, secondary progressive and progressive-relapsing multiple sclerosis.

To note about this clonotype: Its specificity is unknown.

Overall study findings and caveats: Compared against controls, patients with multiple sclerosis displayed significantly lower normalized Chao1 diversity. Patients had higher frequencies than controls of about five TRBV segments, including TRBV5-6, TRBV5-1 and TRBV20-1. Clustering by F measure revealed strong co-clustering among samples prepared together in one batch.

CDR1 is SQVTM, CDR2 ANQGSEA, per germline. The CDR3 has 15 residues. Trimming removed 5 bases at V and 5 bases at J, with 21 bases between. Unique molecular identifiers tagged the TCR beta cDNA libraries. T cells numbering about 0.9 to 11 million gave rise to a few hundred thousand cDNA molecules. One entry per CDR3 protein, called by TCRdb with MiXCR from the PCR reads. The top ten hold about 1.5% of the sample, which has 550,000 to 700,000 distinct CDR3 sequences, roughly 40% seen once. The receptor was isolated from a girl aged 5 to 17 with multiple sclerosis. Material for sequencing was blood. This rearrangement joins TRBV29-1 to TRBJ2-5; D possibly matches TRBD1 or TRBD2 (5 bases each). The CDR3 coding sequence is TGCAGCGTTCTACCGGGACCCTTTTTGTCGGAGACCCAGTACTTC. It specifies CSVLPGPFLSETQYF.